What follows describes a single T cell receptor beta chain. The study drew its donors from healthy HIV-negative adults without recent acute infections or vaccinations. This record comes from a study of shared clonotypes between healthy human individuals. Each PCR replicate run on unsorted PBMC took in 250 to 300 ng DNA, about 30,000 T cell genomes. The table came from immunoSEQ multiplex PCR; TCRdb's copy has only in-frame clones and leaves some out. The sample consists of 450,000 to 600,000 clones, roughly 78% of them appearing once. Germline values: CDR1 SGHRS, CDR2 YFSETQ. The CDR3 length is 14 residues. Trimming cost V 4 bases and J 2 bases, with 12 bases left between them.

The V and J genes are TRBV5-1 and TRBJ1-1, with D perhaps TRBD1 (5 bases). Sequencing input: PBMCs. This TCR came from a woman aged 40 to 50 in good health. Some clones in this sample may be carry-over from other donors' samples. This CDR3 reads CASSDPGGNTEAFF. Here the CDR3 DNA reads TGCGCCAGCAGCGATCCGGGGGGAAACACTGAAGCTTTCTTT.